This T cell receptor beta chain was obtained from a study of cytomegalovirus exposure and HLA in healthy donors. Concerning this clone: Its antigen is undetermined. One end of the junction fails to match germline, which may point to a read error.

Regarding the study as a whole: The authors listed approximately 150 TCR beta chains as cytomegalovirus-associated. An ancestry cluster, one associated with Asian ancestry, reportedly showed fewer N-insertions than the roughly 700-donor mean in a later analysis. Several of the most significant clusters appeared, in a later analysis, to be linked to common viral pathogens. TCR association rates varied by HLA locus in a later analysis, with DRB1 highest and HLA-C lowest.

13 Jbeta primers and 60 Vbeta primers were used for the PCR. TCRdb keeps only in-frame clones here, not all; method: immunoSEQ multiplex PCR. Of 45,000 to 65,000 clones in the sample, 82% are singletons; the top ten hold roughly 3.2%. Germline CDR1 and CDR2: MNHNY and SVGAGI (reference sequence). The CDR3 has 14 residues. The J gene is TRBJ2-3, the V gene TRBV6-6; 13 nucleotides agree with TRBD2. The clonotype was recovered from a young woman in good health and CMV-seronegative. The sample comprised PBMCs. CDR3 in amino acids: CATSRTSGSDTQYF. The CDR3 bases are TGTGCCACCAGTAGGACTAGCGGGAGTGATACGCAGTATTTT.